This TCR beta chain appears in the sequencing data of a study of CD8 T cells in Susac syndrome. The CDR3 contains 14 residues. The germline V gene encodes CDR1 SGHDT and CDR2 YYEEEE. V lost 0 bases to trimming and J lost 7 bases, with 11 bases between them. Roughly 0.5 to 1 ug RNA was reverse transcribed with random hexamers. Multiplex PCR with immunoSEQ amplified the TCR beta CDR3 across 54 Vbeta and 13 Jbeta. TCRdb called the immunoSEQ multiplex PCR reads again in MiXCR, with one record for every CDR3 protein. Here the sample spans 170,000 or so distinct CDR3 sequences, approximately 94% being singletons. Multiple sclerosis controls were treatment-naive patients with stable or active relapsing-remitting disease. TEMRA cells were FACS-enriched, unlike CD8+ and CD4+ T cells, which were negatively isolated.

Sequencing used CD4+ T cells from PBMCs. The chain combines TRBV5-6 with TRBJ1-5; D is unresolved. This TCR was recovered from a human donor with multiple sclerosis. CDR3 residues: CASSLGRGRQPQHF. The CDR3 nucleotides read TGTGCCAGCAGCTTGGGGCGGGGTCGGCAGCCCCAGCATTTT.